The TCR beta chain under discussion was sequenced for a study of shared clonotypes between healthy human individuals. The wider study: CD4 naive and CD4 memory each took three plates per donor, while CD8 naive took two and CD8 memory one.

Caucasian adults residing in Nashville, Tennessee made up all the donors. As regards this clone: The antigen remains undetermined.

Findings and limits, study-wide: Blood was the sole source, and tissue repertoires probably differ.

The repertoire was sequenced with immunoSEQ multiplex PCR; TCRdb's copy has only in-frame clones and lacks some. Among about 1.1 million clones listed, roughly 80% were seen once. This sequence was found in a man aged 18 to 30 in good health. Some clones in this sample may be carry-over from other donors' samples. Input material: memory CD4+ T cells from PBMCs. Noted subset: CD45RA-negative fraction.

CDR3 amino acids: CASKSAHEQYF. The CDR3 bases are TGTGCCAGCAAGAGTGCCCACGAGCAGTACTTC. The chain uses TRBV2 and TRBJ2-7; D is uncertain. Germline CDR1 and CDR2: SNHLY and FYNNEI. Deletions cut 7 bases from V and 5 bases from J, with 9 bases between. The CDR3 consists of 11 residues.